These 15 T cell receptor beta chains were all obtained from the same sample, sequenced in a study of T cell responses to AZD1222 COVID-19 vaccine. Sequencing used immunoSEQ multiplex PCR; TCRdb keeps in-frame clones, though not all of them. The table records roughly 80,000 clones, under 95% of them present only once. Source: peripheral blood, taken on day 0 of AZD1222 vaccination. The source is an adult in good health.

CDR3 region: CASSLGRGEQFF. The CDR3 nucleotides are TGTGCCAGCAGCTTGGGAAGGGGTGAGCAGTTCTTC. This rearrangement joins TRBV5-4 to TRBJ2-1, with a weak D call TRBD1 (5 bases). Germline CDR1 and CDR2: SGHNT and YYREEE (reference sequence). The germline V and J ends were trimmed by 0 bases and 9 bases, with 7 bases remaining between them. The CDR3 consists of 12 residues.

The chain joins TRBV11-3 to TRBJ2-7, with 7 bases identical to TRBD1. J lost 0 bases, V lost 5 bases, and 7 bases had no gene match. Germline V CDR1 and CDR2: SGHNT, YENEEA. The CDR3 totals 15 residues. CDR3 coding DNA: TGTGCCAGCAGCCTAACAGGGGCCATCTCCTACGAGCAGTACTTC. This encodes CASSLTGAISYEQYF.

The V gene is TRBV29-1, the J gene TRBJ2-2, with D maybe TRBD2 (5 bases). V lost 2 bases and J lost 0, with 7 bases in between. The CDR3 spans 14 residues. Germline values: CDR1 SQVTM, CDR2 ANQGSEA. CDR3: CSVEPGTNTGELFF. The CDR3 DNA is TGCAGCGTTGAACCCGGGACGAACACCGGGGAGCTGTTTTTT.

This sequence joins TRBV4-1 and TRBJ1-1, with unresolved D. This CDR3 region has 12 residues. From germline, CDR1 is MGHRA and CDR2 YSYEKL. Trimming removed 0 bases at V and 9 bases at J, with 8 bases between. The CDR3 loop reads CASSQEGRQAFF. The DNA for the CDR3 is TGCGCCAGCAGCCAAGAAGGCCGTCAAGCTTTCTTT.

The V and J genes are TRBV9 and TRBJ2-1, with a possible D match to TRBD1 (6 bases). The CDR3 is 14 residues long. V dropped 3 bases and J dropped 8 bases, with 15 bases sitting between them. Per germline, CDR1 SGDLS and CDR2 YYNGEE. The CDR3 loop reads CASSGRDTWDEQFF. The CDR3 DNA follows: TGTGCCAGCAGCGGCCGGGACACCTGGGATGAGCAGTTCTTC. Complete variable domain (other parts from reference TRBV9 and TRBJ2-1): DSGVTQTPKHLITATGQRVTLRCSPRSGDLSVYWYQQSLDQGLQFLIQYYNGEERAKGNILERFSAQQFPDLHSELNLSSLELGDSALYFCASSGRDTWDEQFFGPGTRLTVL.

The V call is TRBV10-3, the J call TRBJ1-5; D remains unclear. Germline V gives CDR1 ENHRY, CDR2 SYGVKD. There are 12 residues in the CDR3. Trimming pared 7 bases from V and 4 bases from J, leaving 8 bases between. The CDR3 loop reads CAITDGNQPQHF. CDR3 DNA sequence: TGTGCCATCACTGACGGGAATCAGCCCCAGCATTTT.

The chain uses TRBV3-1 (or the pseudogene TRBV3-2) and TRBJ1-6; D unresolved. V was pared by 3 bases and J by 14 bases, with 14 bases between. Germline CDR1 LGHDT, CDR2 YNNKEL (reference sequence). The CDR3 contains 13 residues. The CDR3 reads CASSQGFLGALHF. CDR3 DNA sequence: TGTGCCAGCAGCCAGGGGTTCCTCGGGGCCCTCCACTTT.

The genes are TRBV9 and TRBJ1-2; 8 nucleotides align to TRBD1. The germline V gene has CDR1 SGDLS and CDR2 YYNGEE. The V segment lost 4 bases and the J segment 2 bases; nucleotides outside the gene matches: 7. This CDR3 spans 15 amino acids. DNA for the CDR3: TGTGCCAGCAGCCTAGGACAGGGCCCAAACTATGGCTACACCTTC. Protein product: CASSLGQGPNYGYTF.

The chain has TRBV7-2 and TRBJ2-3; 9 bases are shared with TRBD2. With 1 base clipped from V and 2 bases from J, the junction kept 4 bases outside the gene matches. CDR3 length equals 16 residues. The V gene's germline CDR1 is SGHTA and CDR2 FQGNSA. DNA for the CDR3: TGTGCCAGCAGCTTAGTCGGGACTAGCATCACAGATACGCAGTATTTT. The encoded protein is CASSLVGTSITDTQYF.

The chain uses TRBV3-1 (or the pseudogene TRBV3-2) and TRBJ1-5; D might be TRBD1 (5 bases). CDR3 length: 15 amino acids. The germline V and J ends were trimmed by 0 bases and 5 bases, with 11 bases remaining between them. Germline assignment: CDR1 LGHDT and CDR2 YNNKEL (reference sequence). This chain's CDR3 is CASSQDGRDHQPQHF. In DNA form, the CDR3 reads TGTGCCAGCAGCCAAGATGGCAGGGACCATCAGCCCCAGCATTTT.

The chain combines TRBV11-3 with TRBJ2-3; D is ambiguous. Trimming shortened V by 3 bases and J by 3 bases, and 4 bases separated the two germline ends. Germline loops: CDR1 SGHNT, CDR2 YENEEA. This CDR3 has 12 amino acids. The CDR3 region is CASSLGTDTQYF. CDR3 in DNA: TGTGCCAGCAGCTTGGGGACAGATACGCAGTATTTT.

As to this clone: This CDR3 is also generated by other DNA sequences in the sample. This chain links TRBV11-3 with TRBJ1-1; D remains ambiguous. The CDR3 runs to 13 residues. The germline V and J ends were trimmed by 0 bases and 1 base, with 3 bases remaining between them. Germline assignment: CDR1 SGHNT and CDR2 YENEEA. The CDR3, as DNA: TGTGCCAGCAGCTTAGAAAGGAACACTGAAGCTTTCTTT. It encodes CASSLERNTEAFF.

This clone was seen just once. For the CDR3, the DNA is TGTGCCATCGGGAAGGGACAGGACTCAGGGGCCAACGTCCTGACTTTC. Its translation is CAIGKGQDSGANVLTF. The chain joins TRBV10-3 to TRBJ2-6, with 8 bases that match TRBD1. The CDR3 is 16 amino acids. CDR1 ENHRY and CDR2 SYGVKD come from the germline V gene. The V gene end was trimmed by 8 bases and the J gene end by 4 bases; junction bases not matched to a gene: 10.

The chain joins TRBV7-2 to TRBJ1-5; D is uncertain. This CDR3 has 13 amino acids. The ends were cut back, 5 bases at V and 7 bases at J, with 12 bases in the middle. Germline V gene sequence: CDR1 SGHTA, CDR2 FQGNSA. CDR3 DNA: TGTGCCAGCAGCCCGGAAGCTGAACAGCCCCAGCATTTT. It codes for CASSPEAEQPQHF.

The genes are TRBV6-5 and TRBJ1-6, with 9 positions matching TRBD1. V was pared by 6 bases and J by 14 bases, with 8 bases of the junction left unmatched. The CDR3 length is 13 residues. Germline-derived CDR1 and CDR2 are MNHEY and SVGAGI. CDR3 in amino acids: CASSRDRESTLHF. The CDR3 nucleotides are TGTGCCAGCAGCCGGGACAGGGAATCGACCCTCCACTTT.